The 26 T cell receptor beta chains below were found in one sample sequenced in a study of T cell repertoires in cytomegalovirus infection. TCRdb fed the reads into MiXCR, producing one record per CDR3 protein. Among approximately 150,000 distinct CDR3 sequences listed, roughly 6% were seen once. Sequencing used PBMCs. Receptors originate from a human donor in good health (CMV status not recorded). Some clones in this sample may be carry-over from other donors' samples.

This clonotype was found a few times. The rearrangement uses TRBV5-5 and TRBJ1-5; 7 nucleotides agree with TRBD1. CDR3 length equals 15 residues. V lost 3 bases to trimming and J lost 0 bases; unmatched junction nucleotides: 3. In germline, CDR1 is SGHKS, CDR2 YYEKEE (reference sequence). CDR3 coding DNA: TGTGCCAGCAGCTCCCGACAGGGTAGCAATCAGCCCCAGCATTTT. Translated, it gives CASSSRQGSNQPQHF.

The table lists this clonotype with a few counts. The chain is built from TRBV7-6 and TRBJ2-1; 10 bases agree with TRBD2. CDR1 and CDR2 from the germline V gene are SGHVS and FNYEAQ. The CDR3 totals 16 residues. V lost 2 bases to trimming and J lost 0 bases; unmatched junction nucleotides: 1. CDR3 sequence reads: CASSLIAGGSYNEQFF. The DNA of the CDR3 is TGTGCCAGCAGCTTAATAGCGGGGGGCTCCTACAATGAGCAGTTCTTC.

The sample holds many counts of this clonotype. The chain carries TRBV7-9 and TRBJ1-5, with 7 positions matching TRBD1. Trimming cost V 1 base and J 0 bases; bases outside gene matches: 9. Germline assignment: CDR1 SEHNR and CDR2 FQNEAQ (reference sequence). This CDR3 comprises 18 residues. Here the CDR3 reads CASSLVAPGGDSNQPQHF. The CDR3 region has the DNA TGTGCCAGCAGCTTAGTGGCTCCAGGGGGAGATAGCAATCAGCCCCAGCATTTT.

This clonotype was observed at least ten times. This rearrangement joins TRBV29-1 to TRBJ2-7; TRBD1 agrees at 9 bases. This CDR3 is 14 amino acids long. Germline CDR1 and CDR2: SQVTM and ANQGSEA. V was clipped by 7 bases and J by 0 bases; unmatched bases: 7. The CDR3: CSALGQGHSYEQYF. In DNA form, the CDR3 reads TGCAGCGCCCTCGGACAGGGGCACTCCTACGAGCAGTACTTC.

This clonotype was recorded once. This sequence may be a read error, since a much larger clone differs from it by one base. The chain has TRBV28 and TRBJ1-5; D is perhaps TRBD1 (5 bases). This CDR3 has 17 amino acids. V lost 5 bases and J 3 bases, leaving 20 bases between the germline ends. Germline V gene lookup returns CDR1 MDHEN and CDR2 SYDVKM. The CDR3 spells CASSGAPIGRFNQPQHF. DNA of the CDR3: TGTGCCAGCAGTGGGGCCCCGATAGGGAGGTTCAATCAGCCCCAGCATTTT.

This sequence joins TRBV29-1 and TRBJ1-1, with D tentatively TRBD1 (5 bases). V gave up 5 bases and J gave up 1 base, with 14 bases separating them. CDR3 size: 14 residues. The germline V gene has CDR1 SQVTM and CDR2 ANQGSEA. The CDR3 spells CSVLGGEGNTEAFF. CDR3 DNA sequence: TGCAGCGTTTTAGGAGGGGAAGGGAACACTGAAGCTTTCTTT.

This clonotype has ten or more counts. V is TRBV5-1 and J is TRBJ1-2; 7 bases map to TRBD1. With V trimmed by 0 bases and J by 0 bases, 2 bases remained unmatched. The CDR3 is made up of 15 amino acids. CDR1 and CDR2 (germline): SGHRS, YFSETQ. DNA of the CDR3: TGCGCCAGCAGCTTGGTGGGACAGTCTAACTATGGCTACACCTTC. This sequence encodes CASSLVGQSNYGYTF.

This clonotype was seen ten or more times. The rearrangement uses TRBV7-6 and TRBJ1-1; D is undetermined. The CDR3 consists of 13 residues. The germline V and J ends were trimmed by 5 bases and 2 bases, with 9 bases remaining between them. CDR1 is SGHVS and CDR2 is FNYEAQ in the germline V gene. The CDR3 DNA follows: TGTGCCAGCAGCCAACCCCATAACACTGAAGCTTTCTTT. It codes for CASSQPHNTEAFF. Full variable domain (missing parts from reference TRBV7-6 and TRBJ1-1): GAGVSQSPRYKVTKRGQDVALRCDPISGHVSLYWYRQALGQGPEFLTYFNYEAQQDKSGLPNDRFSAERPEGSISTLTIQRTEQRDSAMYRCASSQPHNTEAFFGQGTRLTVV.

This clonotype was seen many times. This chain uses TRBV12-3 or TRBV12-4 with TRBJ1-2; the D is unclear. The CDR3 loop spans 15 amino acids. V was trimmed by 2 bases and J by 4 bases, leaving 14 bases between them. CDR3 residues: CASSLSRESLYGYTF. CDR3 DNA sequence: TGTGCCAGCAGTTTATCCAGAGAATCCCTCTATGGCTACACCTTC.

This clonotype appeared a few times. The V gene is TRBV12-3 or TRBV12-4, the J gene TRBJ1-1; tentative D call: TRBD1 (5 bases). The CDR3 runs to 17 residues. V was cut by 6 bases and J by 6 bases, with 26 bases left in between. DNA of the CDR3: TGTGCCAGCAGCCAGCCCCGGACAACGGGAGTGTCGTCTGAAGCTTTCTTT. This encodes CASSQPRTTGVSSEAFF.

In this sample, this clonotype turned up many times. The chain recombines TRBV7-2 with TRBJ2-7; D tentatively reads TRBD1 or TRBD2 (5 bases each). The V gene's germline CDR1 is SGHTA and CDR2 FQGNSA. CDR3 size: 14 residues. V was pared by 3 bases and J by 7 bases, with 16 bases between. The DNA of the CDR3 is TGTGCCAGCAGCTTGGACGGGGCGAGGGGAGAGCAGTACTTC. It encodes CASSLDGARGEQYF.

This clonotype occurred a few times. The chain joins TRBV6-1 to TRBJ2-7, with D maybe TRBD2 (5 bases). Trimming left V 6 bases short and J 1 base short, with 10 bases between. Germline V gene lookup returns CDR1 MNHNS and CDR2 SASEGT. The CDR3 extends over 13 amino acids. CDR3 residues: CASRDLASYEQYF. CDR3 coding DNA: TGTGCCAGCAGGGATCTAGCATCCTACGAGCAGTACTTC.

V gene TRBV15 combines with J gene TRBJ2-7, with TRBD1 as a possible D gene (6 bases). Germline CDR1 reads LNHNV; CDR2 reads YYDKDF (reference sequence). The CDR3 has 12 amino acids. V lost 5 bases to trimming and J lost 3 bases, with 8 bases between them. CDR3 amino acids: CATSLDSYEQYF. The DNA of the CDR3 is TGTGCCACCAGCCTGGACAGCTACGAGCAGTACTTC.

This clonotype was counted at least ten times. The chain joins TRBV10-3 to TRBJ2-7; D possibly corresponds to TRBD1 (5 bases). The CDR3 length is 15 residues. Germline V gives CDR1 ENHRY, CDR2 SYGVKD. V gave up 0 bases and J gave up 7 bases, with 16 bases separating them. CDR3 in amino acids: CAISESMVGSGEQYF. The CDR3 DNA sequence: TGTGCCATCAGTGAGTCGATGGTAGGGTCAGGGGAGCAGTACTTC.

This clonotype was observed a handful of times. The chain carries TRBV29-1 and TRBJ1-4; D call uncertain. The CDR3 sequence is 14 residues long. V was pared by 6 bases and J by 0 bases, with 11 bases between. Germline V gives CDR1 SQVTM, CDR2 ANQGSEA. The CDR3 loop reads CSVLAQPTNEKLFF. The CDR3 coding sequence is TGCAGCGTCCTAGCCCAGCCAACTAATGAAAAACTGTTTTTT.

This clonotype was counted ten times or more. The rearrangement uses TRBV7-2 and TRBJ2-4; D gene unclear. V lost 1 base to trimming and J lost 1 base, with 5 bases between them. The CDR3 totals 14 residues. Germline V gene data show CDR1 as SGHTA and CDR2 as FQGNSA. As DNA, the CDR3 is TGTGCCAGCAGCTTAGTAGGGGCCAAAAACATTCAGTACTTC. This codes for CASSLVGAKNIQYF. Based on the CDR3 plus reference TRBV7-2 and TRBJ2-4, the full variable domain is GAGVSQSPSNKVTEKGKDVELRCDPISGHTALYWYRQSLGQGLEFLIYFQGNSAPDKSGLPSDRFSAERTGGSVSTLTIQRTQQEDSAVYLCASSLVGAKNIQYFGAGTRLSVL.

This clonotype was picked up many times. The rearrangement joins TRBV7-2 to TRBJ2-7, with unresolved D. CDR1 is SGHTA and CDR2 is FQGNSA in the germline V gene. The germline V and J ends were trimmed by 2 bases and 3 bases, with 8 bases remaining between them. The length of the CDR3 is 13 residues. The DNA of the CDR3 is TGTGCCAGCAGCTTAAATTTTATCTACGAGCAGTACTTC. Protein: CASSLNFIYEQYF.

This clonotype was detected only a few times. Here the CDR3 reads CASSDRPEGYNSPLHF. The CDR3 DNA is TGTGCCAGCAGTGACCGCCCAGAAGGCTATAATTCACCCCTCCACTTT. The chain links TRBV2 to TRBJ1-6; D gene unclear. CDR1 is SNHLY, CDR2 FYNNEI, per germline. This CDR3 has 16 residues. V gave up 3 bases and J gave up 3 bases, with 12 bases separating them.

Only a few counts were recorded for this clonotype. This chain uses TRBV2 with TRBJ2-1; no definite D call. The germline gives CDR1 SNHLY, CDR2 FYNNEI. CDR3 length: 13 residues. V gave up 4 bases and J gave up 0 bases, with 4 bases separating them. The CDR3 DNA follows: TGTGCCAGCAGTGTAGGCTCCTACAATGAGCAGTTCTTC. Its protein is CASSVGSYNEQFF.

In its sample, this clonotype was seen many times. The chain carries TRBV7-8 and TRBJ2-5; no reliable D call. Germline-derived CDR1 and CDR2 are SGHVS and FQNEAQ. V lost 5 bases to trimming and J lost 7 bases, with 17 bases between them. The length of the CDR3 is 14 residues. The CDR3 DNA reads as TGTGCCAGCAGCCCTCCGGACCTTATAGGGACCCAGTACTTC. Residues: CASSPPDLIGTQYF.

Relative to its sample, this clonotype is medium-sized (0.01 to 0.1%). This chain uses TRBV7-2 with TRBJ2-2; TRBD1 aligns across 7 bases. The V segment lost 3 bases and the J segment 5 bases; nucleotides outside the gene matches: 3. The CDR3 has 14 residues. The germline V gene has CDR1 SGHTA and CDR2 FQGNSA. CDR3 nucleotides: TGTGCCAGCAGCTTCAACAGGGGTACCGGGGAGCTGTTTTTT. This sequence encodes CASSFNRGTGELFF. Full variable domain (outside the CDR3, taken from reference TRBV7-2 and TRBJ2-2): GAGVSQSPSNKVTEKGKDVELRCDPISGHTALYWYRQSLGQGLEFLIYFQGNSAPDKSGLPSDRFSAERTGGSVSTLTIQRTQQEDSAVYLCASSFNRGTGELFFGEGSRLTVL.

This clonotype was seen at least ten times. The CDR3 bases are TGTGCCAGCAGCTTCAGGGAGGGCACTGAAGCTTTCTTT. This codes for CASSFREGTEAFF. The chain couples TRBV7-9 to TRBJ1-1; perhaps TRBD1 as D (5 bases). The CDR3 sequence is 13 residues long. The V end lost 3 bases, the J end lost 4 bases, and 9 bases lay between the germline ends. From germline, CDR1 is SEHNR and CDR2 FQNEAQ (reference sequence). Using reference TRBV7-9 and TRBJ1-1 for the parts outside the CDR3, the full variable domain is DTGVSQNPRHKITKRGQNVTFRCDPISEHNRLYWYRQTLGQGPEFLTYFQNEAQLEKSRLLSDRFSAERPKGSFSTLEIQRTEQGDSAMYLCASSFREGTEAFFGQGTRLTVV.

This clonotype was counted many times. The genes are TRBV29-1 and TRBJ2-7; TRBD2 might be the D (5 bases). Trimming cost V 3 bases and J 7 bases, with 19 bases left between them. The CDR3 covers 14 residues. Germline CDR1 reads SQVTM; CDR2 reads ANQGSEA. The CDR3 DNA is TGCAGCGTTGAGGTGCCAGAAGGGCCGGGAGAGCAGTACTTC. Translated, it gives CSVEVPEGPGEQYF.

This clonotype showed up many times. This chain joins TRBV10-3 and TRBJ2-7, with 8 bases lining up with TRBD1. The ends lost 10 bases at V and 0 bases at J; junction bases unmatched: 8. The CDR3 contains 14 residues. Germline CDR1 reads ENHRY; CDR2 reads SYGVKD. The CDR3 spells CATWDRSNSYEQYF. CDR3 nucleotides: TGTGCCACCTGGGACAGGTCTAACTCCTACGAGCAGTACTTC.

This clonotype has ten or more counts. This chain connects TRBV5-5 to TRBJ2-2; D not certain. The CDR3 runs 11 residues. Germline CDR1 and CDR2: SGHKS and YYEKEE (reference sequence). V lost 7 bases and J 6 bases, leaving 7 bases between the germline ends. CDR3 DNA: TGTGCCAGCCTTTCATCCGGGGAGCTGTTTTTT. Protein product: CASLSSGELFF.

The table lists this clonotype with many counts. J is TRBJ2-2 and V is TRBV10-2; TRBD2 is a possible D gene (5 bases). The V end lost 7 bases, the J end lost 6 bases, and 15 bases lay between the germline ends. The CDR3 has 14 amino acids. CDR1 and CDR2 from the germline V gene are WSHSY and SAAADI. The CDR3 DNA sequence: TGCGCCAGCACGGAGGTCAATACCCCCGGGGAGCTGTTTTTT. It yields the protein CASTEVNTPGELFF.